Included here is one TCR beta chain sequence, with context. These data originate in a study of regulatory T cells in long-lasting Graves disease. CDR3-region Arm-PCR and iRepertoire HTBI primers produced the TCR beta libraries. MiXCR, run by TCRdb on the multiplex PCR reads, gives a single entry per CDR3 protein. The sample consists of about 660,000 distinct CDR3 sequences, approximately 29% of them appearing once. Trimming removed 3 bases from V and 4 bases from J, with 10 bases in between. CDR1 is LNHNV and CDR2 is YYDKDF in the germline V gene (reference sequence). The CDR3 extends over 14 amino acids. Time point meaning: persistent/refractory GD, antithyroid drugs over 5 years with positive TRAb. After RNA was extracted from PBMCs, the TCR library was made from it.

The clonotype originates from a female donor with Graves disease. The sequencing here drew on peripheral blood mononuclear cells (PBMCs), taken when the disease was refractory, from a patient treated with antithyroid drugs. The chain links TRBV15 to TRBJ1-3; D is ambiguous. Here the CDR3 reads CATSRVREGNTIYF. CDR3 nucleotides: TGTGCCACCAGCAGGGTCCGGGAAGGAAACACCATATATTTT.